These 18 T cell receptor beta chains were sequenced from one sample in a study of kidney transplant recipient with SARS-CoV-2 infection. TCRdb re-called the reads through MiXCR, storing one row per CDR3 protein. The sample includes roughly 230,000 distinct CDR3 sequences, less than 35% of them seen just once. The sample was a blood sample, taken at baseline and on day 111 from a kidney transplant recipient. These receptors were obtained from a young adult male patient who had COVID-19 and was a kidney transplant recipient. The graft donor may have given rise to some T cells.

This clonotype was seen at least ten times. V usage is TRBV3-1 and J usage is TRBJ2-2; no firm D call. This CDR3 is built from 18 residues. Germline loops: CDR1 LGHDT, CDR2 YNNKEL (reference sequence). Trimming shortened V by 5 bases and J by 5 bases, and 24 bases separated the two germline ends. In DNA, the CDR3 is TGTGCCAGCAGCGGCGATGGTCCCATTTCAGGCTTGACCGGGGAGCTGTTTTTT. Protein product: CASSGDGPISGLTGELFF.

The chain employs TRBV6-2 or TRBV6-3 and TRBJ2-4; the D gene is possibly TRBD2 (5 bases). The length of the CDR3 is 17 residues. The V end was cut by 2 bases, the J end by 5 bases, with 19 bases between. From germline, CDR1 is MNHEY and CDR2 SVGEGT. In nucleotides, the CDR3 is TGTGCCAGCAGTTACCAACCCGGGGAGACCCCACAAAACATTCAGTACTTC. Its translation: CASSYQPGETPQNIQYF.

Comment on this clonotype: The junction differs from germline at one of its ends, possibly a read error. The chain carries TRBV11-2 and TRBJ2-2; 7 bases are shared with TRBD2. Per the germline V gene, CDR1 is SGHAT and CDR2 is FQNNGV. This CDR3 is 16 amino acids long. DNA of the CDR3: TGTGCCAGCAGCCCTAGGGCGGGAGTACGCACCGGGGTGCTGTTTTTT. This gives the protein CASSPRAGVRTGVLFF.

This clonotype has at least ten counts. The V and J genes are TRBV2 and TRBJ2-7; tentatively, D is TRBD1 or TRBD2 (5 bases each). The CDR3 has 18 residues. V was cut by 7 bases and J by 1 base, with 26 bases left in between. From germline, CDR1 is SNHLY and CDR2 FYNNEI. The CDR3 sequence: CASTGHWESPSRSYEQYV. CDR3 nucleotides: TGTGCCAGCACAGGACACTGGGAGTCCCCATCCCGGTCCTACGAGCAGTACGTC.

This clonotype was counted many times. The rearrangement joins TRBV6-5 to TRBJ1-1; D is unresolved. CDR3 size: 15 residues. V lost 5 bases and J 4 bases, leaving 17 bases between the germline ends. Per the germline V gene, CDR1 is MNHEY and CDR2 is SVGAGI. The DNA for the CDR3 is TGTGCCAGCAGTCACGTCCGGGTGGCGGTCACTGAAGCTTTCTTT. Its protein product is CASSHVRVAVTEAFF.

Comments on this clonotype: This sequence may be a read error, since a much larger clone differs from it by one base. The rearrangement joins TRBV28 to TRBJ1-2; perhaps TRBD1 as D (5 bases). Trimming took off 10 bases at V and 8 bases at J, with 20 bases between the two ends. The CDR3 length is 13 residues. Looked up from germline, CDR1 is MDHEN and CDR2 is SYDVKM. CDR3 region: CANSSRVVGGYTF. CDR3 bases: TGTGCCAACAGCAGCAGGGTTGTAGGAGGCTACACCTTC.

This clonotype was recorded at least ten times. V and J are TRBV6-8 and TRBJ1-2, with D unclear. The CDR3 covers 17 residues. V lost 5 bases, J lost 4 bases, and 23 bases lay in between. Germline CDR1 reads MNHGY; CDR2 reads SAAAGT. CDR3 sequence: CASSNDRRSRKTYGYTF. The DNA of the CDR3 is TGTGCCAGCAGTAACGACCGACGCTCTAGAAAGACCTATGGCTACACCTTC.

This clonotype was found many times. This chain links TRBV9 with TRBJ2-7; D remains ambiguous. This CDR3 has 15 amino acids. Germline V gene lookup returns CDR1 SGDLS and CDR2 YYNGEE. Deletions cut 3 bases from V and 0 bases from J, with 13 bases between. CDR3 DNA: TGTGCCAGCAGCGGTGGGGTTTCTAGCTCCTACGAGCAGTACTTC. It is translated as CASSGGVSSSYEQYF.

Ten or more counts support this clonotype. CDR3 nucleotides: TGTGCCAGCAGTCCCCAGGGGGACACCCAAGAGACCCAGTACTTC. Translation: CASSPQGDTQETQYF. The rearrangement links TRBV2 to TRBJ2-5; 7 bases map to TRBD1. The CDR3 extends over 15 amino acids. V lost 5 bases to trimming and J lost 1 base; unmatched junction nucleotides: 7. Per the germline V gene, CDR1 is SNHLY and CDR2 is FYNNEI.

This clonotype was seen once. A much more abundant neighbour one base away suggests this may be a read error. The rearrangement joins TRBV9 to TRBJ1-2; D is undetermined. V was pared by 3 bases and J by 14 bases, with 20 bases between. CDR1 is SGDLS, CDR2 YYNGEE, per germline. The CDR3 runs 13 residues. The CDR3 region is CASSADLTGTTTF. CDR3 bases: TGTGCCAGCAGCGCAGACCTGACGGGAACTACAACCTTC. Combining the CDR3 with reference TRBV9 and TRBJ1-2 gives the whole variable domain DSGVTQTPKHLITATGQRVTLRCSPRSGDLSVYWYQQSLDQGLQFLIQYYNGEERAKGNILERFSAQQFPDLHSELNLSSLELGDSALYFCASSADLTGTTTFGSGTRLTVV.

The chain is built from TRBV5-3 and TRBJ1-2; D ambiguous. TRBV5-3 is an ORF, with its function uncertain. This CDR3 has 16 amino acids. V lost 6 bases and J lost 4, with 22 bases in between. The CDR3 here is CARIQRVVRKTYGYTF. The CDR3, as DNA: TGTGCCAGAATTCAGAGAGTGGTGAGAAAGACCTATGGCTACACCTTC.

This clonotype was seen many times. The CDR3 spells CASSSQGLGQPQHF. DNA for the CDR3: TGTGCCAGCAGTTCACAGGGGTTGGGTCAGCCCCAGCATTTT. The chain is built from TRBV2 and TRBJ1-5, with 7 bases identical to TRBD1. With 5 bases clipped from V and 6 bases from J, the junction kept 7 bases outside the gene matches. Germline loops: CDR1 SNHLY, CDR2 FYNNEI. CDR3 length: 14 amino acids.

V is TRBV19 and J is TRBJ2-3; TRBD1 matches 7 bases. The CDR3 consists of 16 residues. Germline trimming cut 5 bases from V and 1 base from J; bases unmatched to any gene: 9. Germline CDR1 is LNHDA and CDR2 is SQIVND (reference sequence). CDR3 in amino acids: CASSQPNTGGTDTQYF. CDR3 coding DNA: TGTGCCAGTAGTCAACCCAACACAGGGGGCACAGATACGCAGTATTTT.

This clonotype showed up many times. This rearrangement joins TRBV4-1 to TRBJ1-6; 8 nucleotides align to TRBD1. J lost 7 bases, V lost 4 bases, and 6 bases had no gene match. Germline CDR1 is MGHRA and CDR2 is YSYEKL. CDR3 length: 15 residues. The CDR3 loop reads CASSLGTGENSPLHF. DNA for the CDR3: TGCGCCAGCAGCCTCGGGACAGGCGAGAATTCACCCCTCCACTTT.

This clonotype appeared many times. The V call is TRBV7-3, the J call TRBJ2-7; D remains unclear. The CDR3 loop spans 15 amino acids. Trimming shortened V by 1 base and J by 3 bases, and 13 bases separated the two germline ends. Per the germline V gene, CDR1 is SGHTA and CDR2 is FQGTGA. CDR3 sequence (DNA): TGTGCCAGCAGCTTAAGGTCAGGCTTTGACTACGAGCAGTACTTC. Its translation: CASSLRSGFDYEQYF.

This clonotype was detected many times. J is TRBJ2-7 and V is TRBV7-9; D remains ambiguous. The CDR3 loop spans 12 amino acids. The V gene's germline CDR1 is SEHNR and CDR2 FQNEAQ (reference sequence). Trimming removed 5 bases from V and 6 bases from J, with 11 bases in between. CDR3 nucleotide sequence: TGTGCCAGCAGCCCTCGGAGAGGCGAGCAGTACTTC. It yields the protein CASSPRRGEQYF.

In this sample, this clonotype turned up many times. This chain links TRBV6-2 or TRBV6-3 with TRBJ2-7, with D unclear. This CDR3 comprises 12 residues. Per the germline V gene, CDR1 is MNHEY and CDR2 is SVGEGT. Trimming removed 2 bases at V and 4 bases at J, with 6 bases between. The CDR3 DNA is TGTGCCAGCAGTTACGACGGGTACGAGCAGTACTTC. Translated: CASSYDGYEQYF.

The table lists this clonotype with many counts. The chain joins TRBV5-8 to TRBJ1-2; D call uncertain. The germline V gene has CDR1 SGHTS and CDR2 YDEGEE. Trimming took 7 bases from V and 4 from J, leaving 23 bases between them. The CDR3 runs 16 residues. This chain's CDR3 is CASVVPHPRKTYGYTF. The CDR3 nucleotides are TGTGCCAGCGTCGTGCCTCATCCACGAAAGACCTATGGCTACACCTTC. Supplemented by reference TRBV5-8 and TRBJ1-2, the full variable domain reads EAGVTQSPTHLIKTRGQQATLRCSPISGHTSVYWYQQALGLGLQFLLWYDEGEERNRGNFPPRFSGRQFPNYSSELNVNALELEDSALYLCASVVPHPRKTYGYTFGSGTRLTVV.